This T cell receptor beta chain was identified during a study of blood T cell repertoires in COVID-19. Study-wide background: Acute and convalescent COVID-19 samples came from the United States, Italy and Spain.

Points on this clone: The same CDR3 can be traced to other DNA sequences in this sample.

Losses at the gene ends were 6 bases for V and 2 bases for J; bases not matched to a gene: 4. CDR1 is MDHEN and CDR2 is SYDVKM in the germline V gene. CDR3 length: 14 residues. Per the study methods: Reference gene primer amplification yielded estimated nucleated cell counts. Repertoires were generated with immunoSEQ multiplex PCR, while TCRdb's copy carries only in-frame clones and drops some. That table gives V, J and clone size, and the DNA gave D and trimming. The table lists around 390,000 clones, around 87% of them singletons, with around 10% in the top ten. The sample consisted of PBMCs or T cells enriched from blood (not recorded which). This chain uses TRBV28 with TRBJ1-5, with 7 nucleotides matching TRBD1. The origin of this receptor is a woman between 50 and 59 years old who had recovered from COVID-19. The CDR3 DNA is TGTGCCAGCAGCCGAGACAGGGGCAATCAGCCCCAGCATTTT. This gives the protein CASSRDRGNQPQHF.